This TCR beta chain was identified in a study of technical replicates of blood from a few donors. Trimming removed 2 bases from V and 15 bases from J, with 14 bases in between. Looked up from germline, CDR1 is MNHNS and CDR2 is SASEGT. The CDR3 has 12 amino acids. Using immunoSEQ multiplex PCR, the repertoire was profiled, and TCRdb retains in-frame clones only, with some absent. The data contain around 50,000 clones, approximately 95% of them singletons. The rearrangement links TRBV6-1 to TRBJ2-1; D may be TRBD2 (5 bases). This TCR came from a human donor in good health. The sequenced material came from T cells isolated from PBMCs. The CDR3, as DNA: TGTGCCAGCAGTGAATCAATAGGGAGTCCGTTCTTC. It encodes CASSESIGSPFF.